The entry that follows covers one TCR beta chain sequence. Its target is not known. This sample is part of a study of blood T cells in healthy people across ages. Findings and caveats of the study: Significant beta diversity loss was already apparent by age approximately 38, declining roughly linearly. More naive CD4+ cells and higher diversity marked long-lived donors relative to aged donors.

The use of a sample-barcoded 5' primer and a J-beta primer mix characterized a second PCR of roughly 7 to 12 cycles. TCRdb fed the 5' RACE reads into MiXCR, producing one record per CDR3 protein. The sample includes 1,300,000 or so distinct CDR3 sequences, almost 60% seen only once; the top ten take roughly 6.3%. The CDR3 contains 13 residues. The V end was cut by 3 bases, the J end by 15 bases, with 15 bases between. Germline V gene lookup returns CDR1 SGHDN and CDR2 FVKESK. The rearrangement uses TRBV14 and TRBJ2-6; maybe TRBD1 (5 bases). The TCR was taken from a man aged 18 to 35 in good health. Source material: blood. CDR3 in amino acids: CASSQDLLGPLTF. In nucleotides, the CDR3 is TGTGCCAGCAGCCAGGACCTCTTGGGGCCCCTGACTTTC.